Many counts were recorded for the clone carrying this T cell receptor beta chain. The antigen is undetermined. Molecular barcoding with unique molecular identifiers was used for the TCRbeta library. TCRdb reprocessed the PCR reads via MiXCR and lists one record per CDR3 protein. The sample carries about 300,000 distinct CDR3 sequences, almost 8% recorded once. J gave up 3 bases and V 2 bases, and 1 base lay outside the gene matches. Germline assignment: CDR1 MNHEY and CDR2 SVGAGI. CDR3 size: 14 residues. The entry originates in a study of T-cell reconstitution after alpha-beta-depleted transplantation in children. Study results and caveats: Most T-cell counts and diversity one year after the transplant came from T cells that were newly produced.

This specimen consisted of peripheral blood, obtained 360 days after TCRalphabeta/CD19-depleted stem cell transplant. V gene TRBV6-5 combines with J gene TRBJ2-7, with 10 positions matching TRBD1. The receptor comes from a female patient younger than 10 who had a stem cell transplant for Fanconi anemia, so the T cells may come from the graft donor. CDR3 coding DNA: TGTGCCAGCAGTTACGGGGACAGGGGCTACGAGCAGTACTTC. Amino acids: CASSYGDRGYEQYF.